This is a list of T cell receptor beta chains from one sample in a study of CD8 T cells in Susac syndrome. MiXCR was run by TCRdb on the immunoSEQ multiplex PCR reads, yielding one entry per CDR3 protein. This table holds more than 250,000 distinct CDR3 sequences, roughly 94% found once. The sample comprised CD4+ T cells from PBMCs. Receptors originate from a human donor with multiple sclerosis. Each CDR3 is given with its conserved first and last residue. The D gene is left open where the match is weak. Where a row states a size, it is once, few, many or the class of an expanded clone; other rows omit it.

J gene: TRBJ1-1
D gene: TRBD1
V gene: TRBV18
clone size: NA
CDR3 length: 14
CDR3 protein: CASSPSTGSTEAFF
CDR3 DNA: TGTGCCAGCTCACCCTCGACAGGGTCCACTGAAGCTTTCTTT

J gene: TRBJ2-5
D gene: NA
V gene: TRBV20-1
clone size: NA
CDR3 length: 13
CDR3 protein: CSAPGQFQETQYF
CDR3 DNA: TGCAGTGCTCCTGGACAGTTCCAAGAGACCCAGTACTTC

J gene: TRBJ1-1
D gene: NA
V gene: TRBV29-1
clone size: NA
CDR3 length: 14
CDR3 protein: CSVAVQGRNTEAFF
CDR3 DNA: TGCAGCGTCGCGGTGCAGGGGCGGAACACTGAAGCTTTCTTT

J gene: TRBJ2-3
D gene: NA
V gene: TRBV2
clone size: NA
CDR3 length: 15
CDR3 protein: CASSEDVGVGDTQYF
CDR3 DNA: TGTGCCAGCAGTGAAGACGTGGGAGTGGGAGATACGCAGTATTTT

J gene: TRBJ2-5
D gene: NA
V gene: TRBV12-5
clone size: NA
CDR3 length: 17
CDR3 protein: CASGLSRGPRTQETQYF
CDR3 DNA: TGTGCTAGTGGTTTGTCCCGGGGGCCGCGAACCCAAGAGACCCAGTACTTC

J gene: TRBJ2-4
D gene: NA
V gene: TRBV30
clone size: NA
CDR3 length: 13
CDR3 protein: CAWSVLGRGIQYF
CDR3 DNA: TGTGCCTGGAGTGTACTGGGGCGAGGCATTCAGTACTTC

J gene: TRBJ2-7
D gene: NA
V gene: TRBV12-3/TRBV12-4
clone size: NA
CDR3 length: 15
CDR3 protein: CASSSLNRVPYEQYF
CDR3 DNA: TGTGCCAGCAGTTCCCTCAACAGGGTACCCTACGAGCAGTACTTC

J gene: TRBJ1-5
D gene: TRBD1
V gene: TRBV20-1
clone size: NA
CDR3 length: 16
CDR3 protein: CSARGQGNRGNQPQHF
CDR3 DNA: TGCAGTGCTAGGGGACAGGGGAACAGGGGCAATCAGCCCCAGCATTTT

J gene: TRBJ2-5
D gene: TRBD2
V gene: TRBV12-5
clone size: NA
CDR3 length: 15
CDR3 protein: CASGAPLAGQETQYF
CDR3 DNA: TGTGCTAGTGGTGCTCCCCTAGCGGGGCAAGAGACCCAGTACTTC

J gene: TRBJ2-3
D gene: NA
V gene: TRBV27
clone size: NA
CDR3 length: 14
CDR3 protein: CASSPPLQPDTQYF
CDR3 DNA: TGTGCCAGCAGTCCCCCCCTTCAACCTGATACGCAGTATTTT

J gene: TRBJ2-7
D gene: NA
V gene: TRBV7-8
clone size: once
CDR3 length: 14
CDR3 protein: CASSLARDPPGQYF
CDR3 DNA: TGTGCCAGCAGCTTAGCCCGGGACCCACCTGGGCAGTACTTC

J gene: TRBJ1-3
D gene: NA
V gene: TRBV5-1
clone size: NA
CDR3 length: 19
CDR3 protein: CASSLSPTGSDLSGNTIYF
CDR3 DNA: TGCGCCAGCAGCTTGTCCCCCACAGGGTCCGATCTTTCTGGAAACACCATATATTTT

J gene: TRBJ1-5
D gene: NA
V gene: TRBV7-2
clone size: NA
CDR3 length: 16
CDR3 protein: CASSQREGQTNQPQHF
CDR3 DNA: TGTGCCAGCAGCCAGAGGGAGGGGCAGACCAATCAGCCCCAGCATTTT

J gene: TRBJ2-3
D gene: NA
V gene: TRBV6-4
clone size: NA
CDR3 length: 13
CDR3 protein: CASSDLNGDTQYF
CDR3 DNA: TGTGCCAGCAGTGACCTAAACGGGGATACGCAGTATTTT

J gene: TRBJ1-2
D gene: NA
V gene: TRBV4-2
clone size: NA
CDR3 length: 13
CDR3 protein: CASSEGSGYGYTF
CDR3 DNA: TGTGCCAGCAGTGAGGGCTCAGGCTATGGCTACACCTTC

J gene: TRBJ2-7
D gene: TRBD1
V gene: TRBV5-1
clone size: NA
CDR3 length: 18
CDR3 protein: CASSLGPRAGTAPHEQYF
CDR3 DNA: TGCGCCAGCAGCTTGGGTCCGAGGGCTGGGACAGCCCCCCACGAGCAGTACTTC

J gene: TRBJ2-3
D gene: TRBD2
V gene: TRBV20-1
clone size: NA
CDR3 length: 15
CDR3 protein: CSAHNGGGLEDTQYF
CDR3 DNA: TGCAGTGCCCACAACGGGGGGGGGTTGGAGGATACGCAGTATTTT

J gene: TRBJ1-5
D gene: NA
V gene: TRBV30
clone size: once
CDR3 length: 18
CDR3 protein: CAWSVARGLTYSNQPQHF
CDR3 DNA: TGTGCCTGGAGCGTCGCGCGCGGGCTGACCTATAGCAATCAGCCCCAGCATTTT

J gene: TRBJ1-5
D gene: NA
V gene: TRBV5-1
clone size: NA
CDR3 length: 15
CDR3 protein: CASSLDDGQGRAQHF
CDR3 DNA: TGCGCCAGCAGCTTGGATGATGGGCAGGGGCGGGCCCAGCATTTT

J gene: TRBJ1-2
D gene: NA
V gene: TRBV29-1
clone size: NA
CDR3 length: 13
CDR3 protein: CSVESTGVGGYTF
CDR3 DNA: TGCAGCGTTGAGTCGACAGGCGTTGGTGGCTACACCTTC

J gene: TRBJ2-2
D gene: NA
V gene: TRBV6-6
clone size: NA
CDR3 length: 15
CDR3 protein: CARKVRTENTGELFF
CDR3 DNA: TGTGCCAGGAAAGTCCGGACAGAGAACACCGGGGAGCTGTTTTTT

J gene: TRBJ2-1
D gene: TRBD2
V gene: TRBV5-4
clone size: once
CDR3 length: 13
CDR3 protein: CASSLGGRYEQFF
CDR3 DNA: TGTGCCAGCAGCTTGGGCGGGAGGTATGAGCAGTTCTTC

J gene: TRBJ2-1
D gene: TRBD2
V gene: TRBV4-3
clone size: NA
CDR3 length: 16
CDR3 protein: CASSQAETSGRNEQFF
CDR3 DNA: TGCGCCAGCAGCCAAGCGGAAACTAGCGGGAGGAATGAGCAGTTCTTC

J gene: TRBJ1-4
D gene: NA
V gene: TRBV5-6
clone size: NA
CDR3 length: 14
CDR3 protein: CASSFAGAREKLFF
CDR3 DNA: TGTGCCAGCAGCTTTGCTGGGGCCCGTGAAAAACTGTTTTTT

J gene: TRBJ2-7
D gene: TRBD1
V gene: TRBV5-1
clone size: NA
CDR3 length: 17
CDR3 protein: CASSLYRGHSSSYEQYF
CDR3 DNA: TGCGCCAGCAGCTTATACAGGGGACACTCCTCCTCCTACGAGCAGTACTTC

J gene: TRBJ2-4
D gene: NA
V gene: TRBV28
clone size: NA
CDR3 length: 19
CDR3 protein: CASSFRPGSLLGAKNIQYF
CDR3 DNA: TGTGCCAGCAGTTTTCGCCCCGGCTCCCTTCTCGGAGCCAAAAACATTCAGTACTTC

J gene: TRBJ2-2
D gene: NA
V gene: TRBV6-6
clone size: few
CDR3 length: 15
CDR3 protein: CASKAQLTNTGELFF
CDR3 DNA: TGTGCCAGCAAGGCTCAACTGACGAACACCGGGGAGCTGTTTTTT

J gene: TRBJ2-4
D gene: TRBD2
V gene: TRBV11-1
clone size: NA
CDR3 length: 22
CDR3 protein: CASSRQNRIWRESRGLGNIQYF
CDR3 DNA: TGTGCCAGCAGCCGACAGAACCGTATCTGGCGGGAGTCTCGGGGACTAGGAAACATTCAGTACTTC

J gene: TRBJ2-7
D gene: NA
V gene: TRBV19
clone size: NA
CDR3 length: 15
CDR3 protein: CASSMGRNRGYEQYF
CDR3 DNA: TGTGCCAGTAGTATGGGGCGGAATCGTGGGTACGAGCAGTACTTC

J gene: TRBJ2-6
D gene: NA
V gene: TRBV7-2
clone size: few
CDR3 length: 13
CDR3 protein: CASSRSGANVLTF
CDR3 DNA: TGTGCCAGCAGCCGCAGTGGGGCCAACGTCCTGACTTTC

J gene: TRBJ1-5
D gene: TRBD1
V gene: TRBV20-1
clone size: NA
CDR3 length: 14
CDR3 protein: CSARGLQGEQPQHF
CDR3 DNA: TGCAGTGCTAGGGGGCTACAGGGGGAACAGCCCCAGCATTTT

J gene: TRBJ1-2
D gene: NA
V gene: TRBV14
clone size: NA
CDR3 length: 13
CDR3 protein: CASSQSSSYGYTF
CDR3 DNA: TGTGCCAGCAGCCAATCGTCCTCCTATGGCTACACCTTC

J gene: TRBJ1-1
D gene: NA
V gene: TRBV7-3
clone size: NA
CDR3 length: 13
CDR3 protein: CASSPRLGTEAFF
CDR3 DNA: TGTGCCAGCAGCCCCCGGTTGGGCACTGAAGCTTTCTTT

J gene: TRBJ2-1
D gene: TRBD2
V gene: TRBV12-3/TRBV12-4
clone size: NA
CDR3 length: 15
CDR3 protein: CASSFSGGPYGKQFF
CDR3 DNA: TGTGCCAGCAGCTTTAGCGGGGGGCCCTATGGGAAGCAGTTCTTC

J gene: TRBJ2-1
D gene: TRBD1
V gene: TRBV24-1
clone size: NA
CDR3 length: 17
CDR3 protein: CATSDLGTGIDSNEQFF
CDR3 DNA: TGTGCCACCAGTGATTTGGGGACAGGGATAGACTCCAATGAGCAGTTCTTC

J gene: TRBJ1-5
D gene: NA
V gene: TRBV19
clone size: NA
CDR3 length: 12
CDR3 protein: CASSIMYQPQHF
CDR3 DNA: TGTGCCAGTAGTATTATGTATCAGCCCCAGCATTTT

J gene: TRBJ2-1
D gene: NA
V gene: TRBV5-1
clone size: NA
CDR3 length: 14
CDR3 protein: CASSQGQGDNEQFF
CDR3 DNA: TGCGCCAGCAGCCAAGGACAAGGGGACAATGAGCAGTTCTTC

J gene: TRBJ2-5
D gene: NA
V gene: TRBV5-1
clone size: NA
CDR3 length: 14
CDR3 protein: CASRRRGIQETQYF
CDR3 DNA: TGCGCCAGCAGGCGACGAGGGATCCAAGAGACCCAGTACTTC

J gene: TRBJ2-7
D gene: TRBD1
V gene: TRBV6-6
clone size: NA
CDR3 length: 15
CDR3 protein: CASTKTRDRTYEQYF
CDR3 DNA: TGTGCCAGCACTAAAACCCGGGACAGGACCTACGAGCAGTACTTC

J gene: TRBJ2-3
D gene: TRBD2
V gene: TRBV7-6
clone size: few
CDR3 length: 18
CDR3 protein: CASSLVPTSGGTADTQYF
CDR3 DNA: TGTGCCAGCAGCTTAGTCCCGACTAGCGGGGGAACTGCAGATACGCAGTATTTT

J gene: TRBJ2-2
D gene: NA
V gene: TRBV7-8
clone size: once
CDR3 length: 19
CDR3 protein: CASSPWSILRGGDTGELFF
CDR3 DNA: TGTGCCAGCAGCCCCTGGTCGATATTGCGAGGGGGGGACACCGGGGAGCTGTTTTTT

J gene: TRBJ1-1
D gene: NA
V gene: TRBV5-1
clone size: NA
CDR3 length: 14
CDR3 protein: CASSLFDADTEAFF
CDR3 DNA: TGCGCCAGCAGCCTATTCGACGCAGATACTGAAGCTTTCTTT